The rows below give T cell receptor beta chains drawn from one sample of a study of cytomegalovirus exposure and HLA in healthy donors. Profiling relied on immunoSEQ multiplex PCR, and the TCRdb table lists in-frame clones only, not all of them. Among roughly 200,000 clones listed, 65% to 85% were seen once. Sequenced material: PBMCs. The receptors stem from a man aged 25 to 40 in good health and CMV-seronegative. The CDR3 runs from the conserved cysteine through the conserved F or W. A D gene is named only where the DNA matches it firmly. Size values are once, few and many counts, or a class for expanded clones, and some rows have none.

V	D	J	size	DNA	CDR3
TRBV5-1	TRBD1	TRBJ2-2	-	TGCGCCAGCAGCTTCCACAGGGGACGCACCGGGGAGCTGTTTTTT	CASSFHRGRTGELFF
TRBV7-2	-	TRBJ2-3	-	TGTGCCAGCAGCTCCCTCCCTCTAGATACGCAGTATTTT	CASSSLPLDTQYF
TRBV2	-	TRBJ2-6	-	TGTGCCAGCAGTGACGGGGGAATCTCCTCTGGGGCCAACGTCCTGACTTTC	CASSDGGISSGANVLTF
TRBV6-5	TRBD1	TRBJ2-6	-	TGTGCCAGCAGTGCGGACAGGTCTGGGGCCAACGTCCTGACTTTC	CASSADRSGANVLTF
TRBV7-9	TRBD1	TRBJ1-2	-	TGTTCCAGCAATTTAGCAGGGGGCCATACCTATGGCTACACCTTC	CSSNLAGGHTYGYTF
TRBV6-1	TRBD1	TRBJ1-5	-	TGTGCCAGCAGCTGGGACAGGGGGCTGGGGCAGCCCCAGCATTTT	CASSWDRGLGQPQHF
TRBV7-9	-	TRBJ1-2	-	TGTGCCAGCAGCGACGTACAGGGCGGTGGCTACACCTTC	CASSDVQGGGYTF
TRBV5-1	-	TRBJ2-1	once	TGCGCCAGCAGGGACACGGAAGAGATCTTC	CASRDTEEIF
TRBV9	-	TRBJ1-1	-	TGTGCCAGCAGCGCCTTGGGCCACACTGAAGCTTTCTTT	CASSALGHTEAFF
TRBV27	-	TRBJ1-6	-	TGTGCCAGCAGTTTAATTATGGCAGAGGGATATCGCAATTCACCCCTCCACTTT	CASSLIMAEGYRNSPLHF
TRBV9	-	TRBJ1-2	-	TGTGCCAGCAGCGGGGCCCGACAGCCGATTAACTATGGCTACACCTTC	CASSGARQPINYGYTF
TRBV6-5	-	TRBJ1-4	-	TGTGCCAGCAGTTTGGTCGGTAATGAAAAACTGTTTTTT	CASSLVGNEKLFF
TRBV7-8	-	TRBJ1-1	-	TGTGCCAGCAGCTTAGAGGGGTTCACTGAAGCTTTCTTT	CASSLEGFTEAFF
TRBV27	TRBD2	TRBJ2-2	-	TGTGCCAGCAGTTTGGGACTAGCGGCCGGGGAGCTGTTTTTT	CASSLGLAAGELFF
TRBV2	TRBD1	TRBJ2-6	-	TGTGCCAGCAGTTCCGGGACAGGGGGCTTTGGGGCCAGCGTCCTGACTTTC	CASSSGTGGFGASVLTF
TRBV2	-	TRBJ1-1	-	TGTGCCCGGGGGGAAAACACTGAAGCTTTCTTT	CARGENTEAFF
TRBV27	-	TRBJ1-1	-	TGTGCCAGCAGTGCCCGGCCCGGGGGGCCTGAAGCTTTCTTT	CASSARPGGPEAFF
TRBV4-3	TRBD1	TRBJ1-2	-	TGCGCCAGCAGCCCACTAGGGGGGACAGGGGGCCCAGCTAACTATGGCTACACCTTC	CASSPLGGTGGPANYGYTF
TRBV9	-	TRBJ2-3	-	TGTGCCAGCAGCGCGGGGGGCGCGGGCACAGATACGCAGTATTTT	CASSAGGAGTDTQYF
TRBV7-9	-	TRBJ2-7	-	TGTGCCAGCAGCTTCACCCGGGACGAGCAGTACTTC	CASSFTRDEQYF
TRBV7-3	-	TRBJ2-3	-	TGTGCCAGCAGCCCCCGCGGGCGGAGCGACACAGATACGCAGTATTTT	CASSPRGRSDTDTQYF
TRBV7-8	TRBD1	TRBJ1-4	-	TGTGCCAGCAGCTTAGTATTAAGGGGGCGAATTGCAACTAATGAAAAACTGTTTTTT	CASSLVLRGRIATNEKLFF
TRBV5-1	-	TRBJ1-2	-	TGCGCCAGCAGCTTGGCTGGCAGGGGTGGCTACACCTTC	CASSLAGRGGYTF
TRBV14	-	TRBJ1-4	few	TGTGCCAGCAGCCATTCTAATACAGGAAAACTGTTTTTT	CASSHSNTGKLFF
TRBV5-1	-	TRBJ1-1	-	TGCGCCAGCAGCTTGGGAGGGGGTGGATTTGGTGAAGCTTTCTTT	CASSLGGGGFGEAFF
TRBV6-1	-	TRBJ2-7	-	TGTGCCAGCATTCAGATTTGGGACAAGCCCTACGAGCAGTACTTC	CASIQIWDKPYEQYF